This is a list of T cell receptor beta chains from one sample in a study of blood T cells in healthy people across ages. A single record per CDR3 protein comes from TCRdb applying MiXCR to the 5' RACE reads. Found here are around 800,000 distinct CDR3 sequences, approximately 53% of them singletons; the top ten hold roughly two fifths. The sequenced material came from blood. These receptors were taken from a man at least 80 years old in good health. Both conserved end residues are part of each CDR3. A D gene is named only where the DNA matches it firmly. Clone size is not always given. Where it is, it says once, few, many or a class for expanded clones.

v_call: TRBV7-2; j_call: TRBJ1-2; clone_size: once; d_call: NA; cdr3_nt: TGTGCCAGCGGCCCCGGGGGAAGCAACTATGGCTACACCTTC; cdr3_aa: CASGPGGSNYGYTF
v_call: TRBV20-1; j_call: TRBJ2-3; clone_size: few; d_call: TRBD2; cdr3_nt: TGCAGTGCTAGCACCGGGAGACTAGCGGGAGGGGATACGCAGTATTTT; cdr3_aa: CSASTGRLAGGDTQYF
v_call: TRBV14; j_call: TRBJ1-1; clone_size: NA; d_call: NA; cdr3_nt: TGTGCCAGCAGCCAGACAGAGAACACTGAAGCTTTCTTT; cdr3_aa: CASSQTENTEAFF
v_call: TRBV7-2; j_call: TRBJ2-3; clone_size: few; d_call: TRBD2; cdr3_nt: TGTGCCAGCGTACTAGCGGGAGGGCCGAGTGCAGATACGCAGTATTTT; cdr3_aa: CASVLAGGPSADTQYF
v_call: TRBV12-3/TRBV12-4; j_call: TRBJ2-4; clone_size: few; d_call: TRBD1; cdr3_nt: TGTGCCAGCAGCCGGATGGGACAGTCGTCCGGGCAGTACTTC; cdr3_aa: CASSRMGQSSGQYF
v_call: TRBV6-5; j_call: TRBJ2-5; clone_size: NA; d_call: TRBD2; cdr3_nt: TGTGCCAGCAGACCTTTAGCGGGAGGTGACGGGGCGTACTTC; cdr3_aa: CASRPLAGGDGAYF
v_call: TRBV10-3; j_call: TRBJ2-3; clone_size: NA; d_call: TRBD2; cdr3_nt: TGTGCCATCAGTGAGACTAGCGTTTACACAGATACGCAGTATTTT; cdr3_aa: CAISETSVYTDTQYF
v_call: TRBV7-2; j_call: TRBJ2-3; clone_size: few; d_call: NA; cdr3_nt: TGTGCCAGCAGCTTAAGAGGGACTAGCACAGATACGCAGTATTTT; cdr3_aa: CASSLRGTSTDTQYF
v_call: TRBV25-1; j_call: TRBJ2-7; clone_size: NA; d_call: TRBD1; cdr3_nt: TGTGCCAGCAGTGACCCGGGACAGGGGTTCTACGAGCAGTACTTC; cdr3_aa: CASSDPGQGFYEQYF
v_call: TRBV20-1; j_call: TRBJ1-5; clone_size: NA; d_call: TRBD1; cdr3_nt: TGTAGTGCTAGAGACAGGGTCACGGGACAGCCCCAGCATTTT; cdr3_aa: CSARDRVTGQPQHF
v_call: TRBV10-3; j_call: TRBJ2-1; clone_size: NA; d_call: NA; cdr3_nt: TGTGCCATCACCGTCGGGGTTTCCTACAATGAGCAGTTCTTC; cdr3_aa: CAITVGVSYNEQFF
v_call: TRBV7-9; j_call: TRBJ1-1; clone_size: NA; d_call: NA; cdr3_nt: TGTGCCAGCAGCGCAGTAGAGAACCTGAACACTGAAGCTTTCTTT; cdr3_aa: CASSAVENLNTEAFF
v_call: TRBV5-1; j_call: TRBJ2-7; clone_size: few; d_call: NA; cdr3_nt: TGCGCCAGCAGCTTGTATCCGGCCGGCGAGCAGTACTTC; cdr3_aa: CASSLYPAGEQYF
v_call: TRBV7-2; j_call: TRBJ2-1; clone_size: few; d_call: NA; cdr3_nt: TGTGCCAGCAGCCTTAGCGCAGGGATTCCCAATGAGCAGTTCTTC; cdr3_aa: CASSLSAGIPNEQFF